This TCR beta chain was captured by sequencing in a study of identical twins. The ends lost 3 bases at V and 9 bases at J; junction bases unmatched: 6. The V gene's germline CDR1 is LNHNV and CDR2 YYDKDF (reference sequence). The CDR3 contains 14 residues. Template switching (which added a universal primer site) was used, and cDNA carried unique molecular identifiers. Each CDR3 protein gets one entry after TCRdb re-called the 5' RACE reads with MiXCR. Of more than 600,000 distinct CDR3 sequences in the sample, 18% were seen once. Another study also made use of these data, one on T cells expressing NK-cell markers. That work states: Dominant NKG2C+ clonotypes were found to form roughly 1.0-7.0% of CD8+ T cells in several donors.

This receptor was taken from a woman under 30 in good health. The specimen sequenced was PBMCs. The J gene is TRBJ2-2, the V gene TRBV15; TRBD2 matches at 8 bases. CDR3 region: CATSRRGARWELFF. CDR3 coding DNA: TGTGCCACCAGCAGGCGGGGGGCTAGGTGGGAGCTGTTTTTT. The full variable domain, its missing parts supplied by reference TRBV15 and TRBJ2-2, is DAMVIQNPRYQVTQFGKPVTLSCSQTLNHNVMYWYQQKSSQAPKLLFHYYDKDFNNEADTPDNFQSRRPNTSFCFLDIRSPGLGDTAMYLCATSRRGARWELFFGEGSRLTVL.